The 27 T cell receptor beta chains presented below share a single source sample, sequenced in a study of cytomegalovirus exposure and HLA in healthy donors. Primers for the PCR totalled 60 Vbeta and 13 Jbeta. Clones were read by immunoSEQ multiplex PCR, and TCRdb kept only the in-frame ones, dropping some. The data show hundreds of thousands of clones, around 90% seen once. Sequencing was performed on PBMCs. All receptors come from a woman between 18 and 30 years old in good health and CMV-seronegative.

This clone was seen only once. The chain links TRBV9 to TRBJ2-7; TRBD2 agrees at 8 bases. Trimming cost V 3 bases and J 5 bases; bases outside gene matches: 13. Germline loops: CDR1 SGDLS, CDR2 YYNGEE. The CDR3 is 16 amino acids. CDR3 sequence (DNA): TGTGCCAGCAGCGCAGAGTTCGGGGGGGCTTTAGACGAGCAGTACTTC. Translated, it gives CASSAEFGGALDEQYF.

This clone was counted only a few times. CDR3 nucleotides: TGTGCCAGCAGCGGGACAGGTGGAGGCTATGGCTACACCTTC. Protein sequence: CASSGTGGGYGYTF. The chain joins TRBV6-5 to TRBJ1-2; 8 bases line up with TRBD1. Trimming cost V 6 bases and J 4 bases; bases outside gene matches: 7. This CDR3 is 14 amino acids long. CDR1 is MNHEY and CDR2 is SVGAGI in the germline V gene.

V and J are TRBV29-1 and TRBJ1-2; 7 bases map to TRBD1. Germline CDR1 SQVTM, CDR2 ANQGSEA. V dropped 7 bases and J dropped 4; count of bases not matched to a gene: 9. This CDR3 spans 13 amino acids. CDR3: CSARPGQTYGYTF. DNA for the CDR3: TGCAGCGCAAGACCGGGACAGACCTATGGCTACACCTTC.

The chain joins TRBV7-7 to TRBJ2-2; D ambiguous. The CDR3 runs to 16 residues. Trimming shortened V by 3 bases and J by 0 bases, and 11 bases separated the two germline ends. Germline V gives CDR1 SSHAT, CDR2 FNYEAQ (reference sequence). The CDR3: CASSLQVPPNTGELFF. CDR3 DNA sequence: TGTGCCAGCAGCTTGCAGGTCCCTCCGAACACCGGGGAGCTGTTTTTT.

The chain recombines TRBV14 with TRBJ1-2; perhaps TRBD1 as D (6 bases). This CDR3 contains 15 residues. Germline V gene lookup returns CDR1 SGHDN and CDR2 FVKESK. The V end was cut by 0 bases, the J end by 5 bases, with 13 bases between. The CDR3 is CASSQDPRTAYGYTF. The CDR3 DNA is TGTGCCAGCAGCCAAGACCCAAGGACAGCTTATGGCTACACCTTC.

The CDR3: CASSEGTGDGYTF. In DNA form, the CDR3 reads TGCGCCAGCAGTGAGGGGACAGGGGATGGCTACACCTTC. The V gene is TRBV10-2, the J gene TRBJ1-2; 10 bases line up with TRBD1. J lost 6 bases, V lost 2 bases, and 0 bases had no gene match. The CDR3 length is 13 residues. Germline V gene data show CDR1 as WSHSY and CDR2 as SAAADI.

The DNA of the CDR3 is TGTGCCAGCCGATCCAGGGTGAAGAGCTCCTACAATGAGCAGTTCTTC. This translates into CASRSRVKSSYNEQFF. This chain joins TRBV13 and TRBJ2-1; D might be TRBD1 (5 bases). Trimming stripped 8 bases from V and 0 bases from J, with 17 bases between. Germline CDR1 is PRHDT and CDR2 is FYEKMQ (reference sequence). This CDR3 is built from 16 residues.

The J gene is TRBJ1-3, the V gene TRBV12-5; a weak D match, TRBD1 (5 bases). Trimming took 7 bases from V and 0 from J, leaving 13 bases between them. The CDR3 spans 15 residues. Germline CDR1 and CDR2: LGHNT and FRNRAP. Here the CDR3 reads CASAPDKSSGNTIYF. DNA for the CDR3: TGTGCTAGTGCCCCGGACAAGAGCTCTGGAAACACCATATATTTT.

This chain connects TRBV6-1 to TRBJ2-1, with D perhaps matching TRBD1 (5 bases). The CDR3 is 15 amino acids. V was clipped by 4 bases and J by 9 bases, with 19 bases between them. Germline CDR1 MNHNS, CDR2 SASEGT. Here the CDR3 DNA reads TGTGCCAGCAGTGGTGGGGCCTTGGGTTTGGGTGAGCAGTTCTTC. Translation: CASSGGALGLGEQFF.

The V gene is TRBV13, the J gene TRBJ2-5; TRBD2 agrees at 8 bases. Germline CDR1 PRHDT, CDR2 FYEKMQ (reference sequence). The CDR3 is 17 residues long. The V and J ends lost 6 bases and 5 bases, in that order; junction bases with no gene match: 17. The CDR3 protein is CASSSTGGPALRETQYF. The CDR3, as DNA: TGTGCCAGCAGTTCGACGGGGGGGCCTGCCCTGAGGGAGACCCAGTACTTC.

V and J are TRBV7-3 and TRBJ1-1, with D hard to call. The CDR3 runs 16 residues. In germline, CDR1 is SGHTA, CDR2 FQGTGA. V lost 5 bases to trimming and J lost 3 bases, with 19 bases between them. The CDR3 reads CASSPQGGPRDTEAFF. As DNA, the CDR3 is TGTGCCAGCAGCCCACAAGGCGGTCCGAGGGACACTGAAGCTTTCTTT.

The chain employs TRBV6-1 and TRBJ1-2; possibly TRBD1 for D (6 bases). The CDR3 sequence is 15 residues long. The germline gives CDR1 MNHNS, CDR2 SASEGT. Trimming took 2 bases from V and 3 from J, leaving 13 bases between them. CDR3 nucleotide sequence: TGTGCCAGCAGTGAAATGGGGGGGGCTGACTATGGCTACACCTTC. It yields the protein CASSEMGGADYGYTF.

The chain joins TRBV4-2 to TRBJ2-7, with TRBD2 identical over 8 bases. There are 15 residues in the CDR3. In germline, CDR1 is LGHNA, CDR2 YNFKEQ. Trimming cost V 2 bases and J 5 bases; bases outside gene matches: 8. The CDR3 DNA reads TGTGCCAGCAGCCAAAGGGCCAGCGGGGGCGACGAGCAGTACTTC. Translation: CASSQRASGGDEQYF.

This sequence joins TRBV2 and TRBJ2-2; TRBD1 matches 9 bases. Trimming cost V 5 bases and J 2 bases; bases outside gene matches: 9. The CDR3 spans 17 residues. From germline, CDR1 is SNHLY and CDR2 FYNNEI. This CDR3 is CASSQQGADFNTGELFF. In nucleotides, the CDR3 is TGTGCCAGCAGTCAACAGGGGGCGGACTTTAACACCGGGGAGCTGTTTTTT.

This rearrangement joins TRBV7-9 to TRBJ2-5; 10 nucleotides align to TRBD2. The end of the DNA aligns better with TRBJ2-7, so the J call may be wrong. The V gene's germline CDR1 is SEHNR and CDR2 FQNEAQ (reference sequence). The CDR3 contains 19 residues. The DNA for the CDR3 is TGTGCCAGCAGCTTATTACCCGGGACTAGCGCTGGGAGCTCCTACGAGCAGTACTTC. This encodes CASSLLPGTSAGSSYEQYF.

The rearrangement uses TRBV5-1 and TRBJ1-2, with 9 bases identical to TRBD1. The CDR3 length is 20 residues. Germline CDR1 SGHRS, CDR2 YFSETQ. V shed 1 base and J 4 bases; nucleotides not matched to a gene: 20. The CDR3 sequence is CASSLRPVSAGQGLFYGYTF. The DNA of the CDR3 is TGCGCCAGCAGCTTGCGACCTGTCTCCGCGGGACAGGGCCTCTTCTATGGCTACACCTTC.

The CDR3: CAYWDTSPYEQYF. The CDR3 DNA reads TGTGCCTATTGGGACACCTCACCCTACGAGCAGTACTTC. V gene TRBV30 combines with J gene TRBJ2-7; D is possibly TRBD1 (6 bases). Deletions cut 7 bases from V and 2 bases from J, with 15 bases between. Germline-derived CDR1 and CDR2 are GTSNPN and SVGIG (reference sequence). CDR3 length equals 13 residues.

The rearrangement links TRBV7-9 to TRBJ2-1, with 15 bases aligning to TRBD2. This CDR3 region has 18 residues. In germline, CDR1 is SEHNR, CDR2 FQNEAQ (reference sequence). The V gene end was trimmed by 5 bases and the J gene end by 0 bases; junction bases not matched to a gene: 5. The CDR3 bases are TGTGCCAGCAGCCCCCGGACTAGCGGGGGGGCCTCCTACAATGAGCAGTTCTTC. Its protein product is CASSPRTSGGASYNEQFF.

This clone appeared a single time. CDR3: CASSEQGRSGNTIYF. In DNA form, the CDR3 reads TGTGCCAGCAGCGAGCAGGGGAGATCTGGAAACACCATATATTTT. The chain uses TRBV5-6 and TRBJ1-3, with D possibly TRBD1 on 6 matching bases. CDR3 length equals 15 residues. Germline CDR1 is SGHDT and CDR2 is YYEEEE. Between the trimmed V and J ends, which lost 4 bases and 1 base, there was a span of 12 bases.

The V and J genes are TRBV6-5 and TRBJ1-6; D perhaps matches TRBD1 (6 bases). Germline V lookup: CDR1 MNHEY, CDR2 SVGAGI. Trimming stripped 6 bases from V and 9 bases from J, with 15 bases between. CDR3 size: 14 residues. The CDR3 DNA reads TGTGCCAGCAGCCCCGAGACAGGCGGTTCACCCCTCCACTTT. This translates into CASSPETGGSPLHF.

The CDR3 spells CASSVGGGAANEKLFF. In DNA form, the CDR3 reads TGTGCCAGCAGCGTAGGTGGGGGGGCTGCAAATGAAAAACTGTTTTTT. The V and J genes are TRBV9 and TRBJ1-4, with D possibly TRBD1 on 6 matching bases. The CDR3 totals 16 residues. Germline assignment: CDR1 SGDLS and CDR2 YYNGEE. V was clipped by 0 bases and J by 5 bases, with 14 bases between them.

The chain couples TRBV2 to TRBJ2-7; TRBD2 aligns across 10 bases. J lost 1 base, V lost 8 bases, and 5 bases had no gene match. Germline V gives CDR1 SNHLY, CDR2 FYNNEI. The CDR3 extends over 14 amino acids. In DNA, the CDR3 is TGTGCCAGCGGAATAGCGGGGGGTTCCTACGAGCAGTACTTC. Protein sequence: CASGIAGGSYEQYF. The full variable domain, in which reference TRBV2 and TRBJ2-7 provide the parts outside the CDR3, is EPEVTQTPSHQVTQMGQEVILRCVPISNHLYFYWYRQILGQKVEFLVSFYNNEISEKSEIFDDQFSVERPDGSNFTLKIRSTKLEDSAMYFCASGIAGGSYEQYFGPGTRLTVT.

V usage is TRBV7-9 and J usage is TRBJ2-3; 8 nucleotides align to TRBD2. Germline V gene lookup returns CDR1 SEHNR and CDR2 FQNEAQ (reference sequence). V shed 1 base and J 2 bases; nucleotides not matched to a gene: 5. The CDR3 is made up of 16 amino acids. CDR3 coding DNA: TGTGCCAGCAGCTTAGTCGGGGGGGGCCTCACAGATACGCAGTATTTT. It yields the protein CASSLVGGGLTDTQYF.

V and J are TRBV5-6 and TRBJ2-5, with 7 bases fitting TRBD1. The CDR3 has 16 amino acids. The V gene's germline CDR1 is SGHDT and CDR2 YYEEEE. J gave up 1 base and V 4 bases, and 10 bases lay outside the gene matches. CDR3 amino acids: CASSVQGPRRQETQYF. DNA of the CDR3: TGTGCCAGCAGCGTACAGGGGCCAAGGCGCCAAGAGACCCAGTACTTC.

This chain connects TRBV30 to TRBJ2-5, with 8 positions matching TRBD2. Germline values: CDR1 GTSNPN, CDR2 SVGIG (reference sequence). V trimming: 0 bases; J trimming: 5 bases; junction bases outside the gene matches: 8. The CDR3 loop spans 15 amino acids. The CDR3: CAWSVRGGNLETQYF. CDR3 sequence (DNA): TGTGCCTGGAGTGTACGGGGGGGGAATCTGGAGACCCAGTACTTC. Looking up the rest from reference TRBV30 and TRBJ2-5 gives the full variable domain: SQTIHQWPATLVQPVGSPLSLECTVEGTSNPNLYWYRQAAGRGLQLLFYSVGIGQISSEVPQNLSASRPQDRQFILSSKKLLLSDSGFYLCAWSVRGGNLETQYFGPGTRLLVL.

The count of this clone is one. The gene calls are TRBV7-9 and TRBJ2-1; D unresolved. CDR3 length equals 13 residues. Trimming shortened V by 6 bases and J by 4 bases, and 10 bases separated the two germline ends. Looked up from germline, CDR1 is SEHNR and CDR2 is FQNEAQ (reference sequence). The chain's CDR3 is CASSSEVYNEQFF. In DNA form, the CDR3 reads TGTGCCAGCAGTTCTGAGGTATACAATGAGCAGTTCTTC.

V usage is TRBV27 and J usage is TRBJ2-3, with 7 positions matching TRBD1. The CDR3 has 14 residues. The V and J ends lost 0 bases and 6 bases, in that order; junction bases with no gene match: 3. CDR1 and CDR2 (germline): MNHEY, SMNVEV (reference sequence). CDR3 nucleotide sequence: TGTGCCAGCAGTTTATCGCAGGGGGTTGATACGCAGTATTTT. This translates into CASSLSQGVDTQYF.